The clone carrying this T cell receptor beta chain was seen only a few times. The antigen remains unidentified. The sample belongs to a study of blood T cells in healthy people across ages. Notes on the study in general: The percentage of naive T cells correlated strongly with TCR beta diversity.

With a J-beta primer mix and a sample-barcoded 5' primer, a second PCR ran 7 to 11 cycles. One entry per CDR3 protein, called by TCRdb with MiXCR from the 5' RACE reads. The table shows about 680,000 distinct CDR3 sequences, with 49% occurring only once. Samples each yielded at least 5.5 micrograms of total RNA. The trim removed 5 bases at V and 3 bases at J, leaving 10 bases unmatched. The germline gives CDR1 DFQATT, CDR2 SNEGSKA (reference sequence). CDR3 length: 15 amino acids. The source material was blood. The sequence came from a woman aged 60-75 years in good health. This sequence joins TRBV20-1 and TRBJ2-1, with 7 bases matching TRBD2. The CDR3 loop is CSASRPRESYNEQFF. CDR3 DNA sequence: TGCAGTGCTTCCCGCCCGCGGGAGAGCTACAATGAGCAGTTCTTC.